This T cell receptor beta chain was identified in a study of identical twins' blood T cells. This clonotype was observed many times. Three pairs of healthy female monozygous twins were the donors. The CDR3 has 12 residues. Each TCR cDNA library carried sample-specific barcodes on both ends. TCRdb processed the 5' RACE reads anew with MiXCR; each CDR3 protein has one entry. The repertoire holds 300,000 to 400,000 distinct CDR3 sequences, with roughly 31% as singletons. The V gene is TRBV21-1, the J gene TRBJ1-2. TRBV21-1 is a known pseudogene. This TCR derives from a woman aged 18 to 50 in good health. The material sequenced was PBMCs. CDR3 sequence reads: CASSKDGSDYTF. CDR3 nucleotides: TGTGCCAGCAGCAAAGACGGTTCGGACTACACCTTC.